Each of the 18 T cell receptor beta chains below was sequenced from the same sample in a study of blood T cell repertoires in COVID-19. Clones were sequenced by immunoSEQ multiplex PCR, and TCRdb holds only the in-frame ones, with some missing. The profile shows under 150,000 clones, 80% to 85% of them singletons. Sequences were obtained from peripheral blood. Receptors were obtained from a woman aged 60-75 years with acute or convalescent COVID-19.

The genes are TRBV11-2 and TRBJ1-5; 7 bases agree with TRBD1. The germline V gene has CDR1 SGHAT and CDR2 FQNNGV. Unmatched junction bases numbered 5, after V lost 0 bases and J lost 6 bases. This CDR3 has 15 amino acids. CDR3 region: CASSLEGGGLQPQHF. CDR3 in DNA: TGTGCCAGCAGCTTAGAAGGGGGCGGGCTTCAGCCCCAGCATTTT.

The rearrangement links TRBV4-3 to TRBJ2-1; a weak D match, TRBD2 (7 bases). Germline-derived CDR1 and CDR2 are LGHNA and YSLEER. This CDR3 is built from 15 residues. The V and J ends lost 0 bases and 9 bases respectively, with 15 bases between them. The CDR3 region has the DNA TGCGCCAGCAGCCAAGACTCGAGGGGGAGGGGTGAGCAGTTCTTC. The encoded protein is CASSQDSRGRGEQFF.

The chain joins TRBV28 to TRBJ1-4, with TRBD1 identical over 7 bases. Looked up from germline, CDR1 is MDHEN and CDR2 is SYDVKM. The CDR3 is 16 amino acids. Unmatched junction bases numbered 17, after V lost 5 bases and J lost 11 bases. CDR3 sequence (DNA): TGTGCCAGCAGTCCTGAAACACAGGGGTTTAGTTGGAAACTGTTTTTT. This sequence encodes CASSPETQGFSWKLFF. Based on the CDR3 plus reference TRBV28 and TRBJ1-4, the full variable domain is DVKVTQSSRYLVKRTGEKVFLECVQDMDHENMFWYRQDPGLGLRLIYFSYDVKMKEKGDIPEGYSVSREKKERFSLILESASTNQTSMYLCASSPETQGFSWKLFFGSGTQLSVL.

The gene calls are TRBV5-1 and TRBJ2-7, with 7 bases lining up with TRBD2. V lost 3 bases, J lost 3 bases, and 12 bases stayed unmatched. The CDR3 runs 16 residues. Germline V gives CDR1 SGHRS, CDR2 YFSETQ. The CDR3: CASSSRLAGESYEQYF. In DNA, the CDR3 is TGCGCCAGCAGCTCCCGACTAGCCGGAGAAAGCTACGAGCAGTACTTC.

The chain has TRBV2 and TRBJ1-1; TRBD1 matches 9 bases. The germline CDR1 and CDR2 sequences are SNHLY and FYNNEI. This CDR3 has 14 amino acids. After removal of 4 bases from V and 5 bases from J, the junction contained 5 bases not matched to a gene. The CDR3 region is CASSGRDRETEAFF. In DNA, the CDR3 is TGTGCCAGCAGTGGCCGGGACAGGGAGACTGAAGCTTTCTTT.

Here the CDR3 reads CASSRAGLLSGSTYNEQFF. CDR3 in DNA: TGTGCCAGCAGCCGTGCCGGTCTTCTCAGCGGGTCGACCTACAATGAGCAGTTCTTC. This chain joins TRBV11-3 and TRBJ2-1; D is perhaps TRBD2 (6 bases). Germline CDR1 reads SGHNT; CDR2 reads YENEEA. V gave up 5 bases and J gave up 2 bases, with 25 bases separating them. There are 19 residues in the CDR3.

This clone was picked up one time. The chain couples TRBV5-4 to TRBJ2-4; D is uncertain. The length of the CDR3 is 14 residues. Germline V CDR1 and CDR2: SGHNT, YYREEE (reference sequence). V shed 3 bases and J shed 8 bases, with 15 bases lying between them. The CDR3 DNA is TGTGCCAGCAGCTACGGGTTAGATGGGTACATTCAGTACTTC. This encodes CASSYGLDGYIQYF.

This clone appeared a few times. The CDR3 DNA reads TGTGCCAGCAGCTTAGACAGGGTCGGTGGAAACACCATATATTTT. It encodes CASSLDRVGGNTIYF. The chain is built from TRBV7-6 and TRBJ1-3; D is perhaps TRBD1 (6 bases). Between the trimmed V and J ends, which lost 1 base and 3 bases, there was a span of 10 bases. The germline CDR1 and CDR2 sequences are SGHVS and FNYEAQ. This CDR3 comprises 15 residues.

The chain recombines TRBV28 with TRBJ2-7, with D possibly being TRBD2 (5 bases). Germline loops: CDR1 MDHEN, CDR2 SYDVKM. V shed 6 bases and J shed 2 bases, with 14 bases lying between them. The CDR3 is 14 amino acids. The CDR3 DNA reads TGTGCCAGCAGATCCTCGGTCGGGACCTACGAGCAGTACTTC. Translating gives CASRSSVGTYEQYF. The full variable domain, rest sourced from reference TRBV28 and TRBJ2-7, is DVKVTQSSRYLVKRTGEKVFLECVQDMDHENMFWYRQDPGLGLRLIYFSYDVKMKEKGDIPEGYSVSREKKERFSLILESASTNQTSMYLCASRSSVGTYEQYFGPGTRLTVT.

V and J are TRBV2 and TRBJ2-2, with a tentative D call TRBD2 (5 bases). This CDR3 is 13 amino acids long. The V end lost 5 bases, the J end lost 4 bases, and 8 bases lay between the germline ends. Germline V CDR1 and CDR2: SNHLY, FYNNEI. CDR3 nucleotide sequence: TGTGCCAGCAGTTGGACTCCCACCGGGGAGCTGTTTTTT. This translates into CASSWTPTGELFF.

The chain carries TRBV29-1 and TRBJ1-2; 7 nucleotides line up with TRBD1. This CDR3 spans 13 amino acids. Germline V gene sequence: CDR1 SQVTM, CDR2 ANQGSEA. Trimming removed 4 bases from V and 2 bases from J; junction bases left unmatched: 4. Here the CDR3 DNA reads TGCAGCGTTGCCTCGGGACAGAACTATGGCTACACCTTC. Translating it yields CSVASGQNYGYTF.

The V call is TRBV11-3, the J call TRBJ2-1; 10 nucleotides match TRBD1. Germline V gene lookup returns CDR1 SGHNT and CDR2 YENEEA. After removal of 5 bases from V and 5 bases from J, the junction contained 6 bases not matched to a gene. The CDR3 covers 15 residues. The CDR3 loop reads CASSPDRGLDNEQFF. The CDR3 DNA follows: TGTGCCAGCAGCCCTGACAGGGGGCTAGACAATGAGCAGTTCTTC.

The chain carries TRBV19 and TRBJ2-1, with D unclear. The CDR3 totals 15 residues. The V end was cut by 4 bases, the J end by 1 base, with 11 bases between. Germline values: CDR1 LNHDA, CDR2 SQIVND (reference sequence). The CDR3 DNA reads as TGTGCCAGTAGTAGTAACATGGCTTCCTACAATGAGCAGTTCTTC. It encodes CASSSNMASYNEQFF.

The rearrangement uses TRBV7-9 and TRBJ2-2; TRBD1 is a possible D gene (6 bases). The CDR3 extends over 18 amino acids. Trimming left V 5 bases short and J 2 bases short, with 21 bases between. Germline assignment: CDR1 SEHNR and CDR2 FQNEAQ (reference sequence). CDR3: CASSPQTGFRGNTGELFF. DNA for the CDR3: TGTGCCAGCAGCCCCCAAACAGGGTTTAGGGGTAACACCGGGGAGCTGTTTTTT.

This clone was observed a single time. The gene calls are TRBV7-2 and TRBJ2-3; possibly TRBD2 for D (6 bases). With 1 base removed from V and 1 base from J, the gap between germline ends came to 15 bases. Germline lookup yields CDR1 SGHTA and CDR2 FQGNSA. The CDR3 spans 17 residues. The CDR3 sequence is CASSLGAGTRGTDTQYF. In nucleotides, the CDR3 is TGTGCCAGCAGCTTAGGGGCGGGAACCAGAGGCACAGATACGCAGTATTTT.

The chain employs TRBV9 and TRBJ1-2; 8 bases line up with TRBD1. Germline CDR1 reads SGDLS; CDR2 reads YYNGEE. This CDR3 contains 16 residues. Trimming took 0 bases from V and 6 from J; bases not matched to a gene: 10. The DNA for the CDR3 is TGTGCCAGCAGCGTAGCTCCCCAGGGGGCCTTGAATGGCTACACCTTC. Its protein product is CASSVAPQGALNGYTF.

The sample holds a few counts of this clone. The chain has TRBV6-2 or TRBV6-3 and TRBJ2-2, with D possibly matching TRBD1 (5 bases). This CDR3 contains 16 residues. The V gene lost 6 bases and the J gene lost 4 bases, with 18 bases spanning the gap. Germline CDR1 is MNHEY and CDR2 is SVGEGT. The CDR3 is CASSQGHYLLTGELFF. CDR3 in DNA: TGTGCCAGCAGCCAAGGACATTACCTACTCACCGGGGAGCTGTTTTTT.

The chain couples TRBV5-1 to TRBJ2-5; TRBD1 matches 7 bases. The CDR3 length is 13 residues. The V and J ends lost 1 base and 7 bases, in that order; junction bases with no gene match: 4. From germline, CDR1 is SGHRS and CDR2 YFSETQ. The CDR3 loop is CASSLTGVGTQYF. In DNA form, the CDR3 reads TGCGCCAGCAGCTTGACAGGGGTGGGGACCCAGTACTTC.